This TCR beta chain derives from a study of blood T cell repertoires in COVID-19. Data came from immunoSEQ multiplex PCR; TCRdb stores just in-frame clones and leaves some out. The sample includes 150,000 to 200,000 clones, 83% seen only once; the top ten take 7.6%. The CDR3 has 13 residues. Germline assignment: CDR1 SNHLY and CDR2 FYNNEI. J gave up 0 bases and V 8 bases, and 1 base lay outside the gene matches. This clone was seen just once. The receptor was isolated from a woman in her 70s with COVID-19, enrolled during active disease. Sequencing was carried out using peripheral blood. This chain joins TRBV2 and TRBJ2-3; 8 bases are a match to TRBD2. The CDR3 region has the DNA TGTGCCAGCTCTAGCGGGAGCACAGATACGCAGTATTTT. This gives the protein CASSSGSTDTQYF. Full variable domain (rest looked up from reference TRBV2 and TRBJ2-3): EPEVTQTPSHQVTQMGQEVILRCVPISNHLYFYWYRQILGQKVEFLVSFYNNEISEKSEIFDDQFSVERPDGSNFTLKIRSTKLEDSAMYFCASSSGSTDTQYFGPGTRLTVL.